The 29 T cell receptor beta chains below were found in one sample sequenced in a study of blood T cell repertoires in COVID-19. Generated by immunoSEQ multiplex PCR, the TCRdb table keeps only in-frame clones and is missing some. The sample shows fewer than 250,000 clones, approximately 87% of them seen only once. Sequences were obtained from peripheral blood. Receptor source: a woman in her seventies with acute or convalescent COVID-19.

The gene calls are TRBV18 and TRBJ2-7; 8 nucleotides line up with TRBD2. The CDR3 length is 15 residues. CDR1 and CDR2 from the germline V gene are KGHSH and LQKENI. The J segment lost 5 bases and the V segment lost 3 bases, leaving 9 bases of the junction unmatched. CDR3 loop: CASSPPGLGSHEQYF. The CDR3 DNA is TGTGCCAGCTCACCCCCGGGACTAGGGAGTCACGAGCAGTACTTC.

Turning to this clone: One junction end disagrees with the germline gene, perhaps due to a read error. This chain connects TRBV19 to TRBJ2-5, with 11 nucleotides matching TRBD1. This CDR3 region has 14 residues. Germline CDR1 is LNHDA and CDR2 is SQIVND (reference sequence). In nucleotides, the CDR3 is TGTGCCAGTAGTACGGACAGGGGGCAAGGGACCCAGTACTTC. This encodes CASSTDRGQGTQYF.

The V gene is TRBV12-3 or TRBV12-4, the J gene TRBJ1-4; 12 bases are a match to TRBD1. The junction had 7 bases not matched to a gene; V was cut back by 6 bases and J by 17 bases. This CDR3 contains 12 residues. The CDR3 is CASSPGTGGTFF. The DNA for the CDR3 is TGTGCCAGCAGCCCCGGGACAGGGGGCACATTTTTT.

This clone was counted only a few times. This chain connects TRBV11-2 to TRBJ2-3; D is possibly TRBD2 (6 bases). Germline CDR1 reads SGHAT; CDR2 reads FQNNGV. Trimming left V 5 bases short and J 0 bases short, with 18 bases between. This CDR3 comprises 17 residues. CDR3 in DNA: TGTGCCAGCAGCACCAGACTAGGACGGGCTAGCACAGATACGCAGTATTTT. Its protein is CASSTRLGRASTDTQYF.

The gene calls are TRBV25-1 and TRBJ2-5; 8 positions match TRBD1. Trimming cost V 7 bases and J 5 bases; bases outside gene matches: 9. The CDR3 covers 14 residues. CDR1 and CDR2 from the germline V gene are MGHDK and SYGVNS. The CDR3 here is CASTRQGRLETQYF. The CDR3 coding sequence is TGTGCCAGCACCCGACAGGGGAGGCTGGAGACCCAGTACTTC.

As concerns this clone: Other DNA sequences in the sample encode the same CDR3. The chain links TRBV25-1 to TRBJ1-1, with TRBD1 identical over 7 bases. Losses at the gene ends were 4 bases for V and 4 bases for J; bases not matched to a gene: 3. Germline CDR1 is MGHDK and CDR2 is SYGVNS. This CDR3 spans 13 amino acids. The CDR3 is CASSGQGGTEAFF. CDR3 coding DNA: TGTGCCAGCAGTGGACAGGGAGGCACTGAAGCTTTCTTT.

The V and J genes are TRBV19 and TRBJ1-1; TRBD1 might be the D (6 bases). The CDR3 loop spans 14 amino acids. Per the germline V gene, CDR1 is LNHDA and CDR2 is SQIVND (reference sequence). Trimming took off 6 bases at V and 2 bases at J, with 13 bases between the two ends. The DNA for the CDR3 is TGTGCCAGTAGATTGGACAGTGGCAACACTGAAGCTTTCTTT. This sequence encodes CASRLDSGNTEAFF.

The CDR3 here is CSGSTGGQETQYF. The DNA for the CDR3 is TGCAGCGGATCGACGGGAGGCCAAGAGACCCAGTACTTC. This chain uses TRBV29-1 with TRBJ2-5, with TRBD2 identical over 7 bases. Trimming at V came to 7 bases and at J to 1 base, leaving 6 bases not matched to a gene. Germline CDR1 SQVTM, CDR2 ANQGSEA. The CDR3 is 13 residues long.

Details on this clone: A read error may account for a junction end that differs from germline. V gene TRBV4-2 combines with J gene TRBJ2-1, with TRBD2 matching over 8 bases. The CDR3 spans 16 residues. Germline V CDR1 and CDR2: LGHNA, YNFKEQ. The CDR3 reads CASSRSGTPSYNEQFF. CDR3 coding DNA: TGTGCCAGTAGCCGTAGCGGGACTCCGTCCTACAATGAGCAGTTCTTC.

Remarks on this clone: The junction departs from germline at one end; a sequencing error may be responsible. The rearrangement links TRBV2 to TRBJ1-4, with D possibly matching TRBD1 (5 bases). The CDR3 extends over 11 amino acids. The germline CDR1 and CDR2 sequences are SNHLY and FYNNEI. CDR3 DNA: TGTGCCTGCAGGGTCGGGGAAAAACTGTTTTTT. Translation gives CACRVGEKLFF.

The chain is built from TRBV11-3 and TRBJ1-1; 8 bases agree with TRBD1. With 6 bases clipped from V and 4 bases from J, the junction kept 7 bases outside the gene matches. The CDR3 contains 14 residues. Germline loops: CDR1 SGHNT, CDR2 YENEEA. The CDR3 sequence: CASSFTTGVTEAFF. In DNA, the CDR3 is TGTGCCAGCAGTTTTACGACAGGGGTCACTGAAGCTTTCTTT.

The chain employs TRBV5-1 and TRBJ1-2; 10 nucleotides align to TRBD1. The CDR3 spans 13 residues. The germline gives CDR1 SGHRS, CDR2 YFSETQ. V gave up 4 bases and J gave up 8 bases; unmatched junction bases: 5. The CDR3 protein is CASSPDRGLGYTF. The CDR3 DNA follows: TGCGCCAGCAGCCCCGACAGGGGGCTAGGCTACACCTTC. Supplemented by reference TRBV5-1 and TRBJ1-2, the full variable domain reads KAGVTQTPRYLIKTRGQQVTLSCSPISGHRSVSWYQQTPGQGLQFLFEYFSETQRNKGNFPGRFSGRQFSNSRSEMNVSTLELGDSALYLCASSPDRGLGYTFGSGTRLTVV.

This rearrangement joins TRBV27 to TRBJ2-7, with TRBD1 identical over 9 bases. This CDR3 region has 18 residues. Germline CDR1 reads MNHEY; CDR2 reads SMNVEV (reference sequence). The ends lost 2 bases at V and 0 bases at J; junction bases unmatched: 11. The CDR3 bases are TGTGCCAGCAGTTTAAGAGTACAGGGGGCCCTCGCCTCCTACGAGCAGTACTTC. Its protein product is CASSLRVQGALASYEQYF.

The chain carries TRBV29-1 and TRBJ1-2; 9 bases are a match to TRBD1. With 6 bases clipped from V and 1 base from J, the junction kept 6 bases outside the gene matches. The CDR3 is made up of 14 amino acids. The V gene's germline CDR1 is SQVTM and CDR2 ANQGSEA. The CDR3 DNA reads as TGCAGCGTGACGGGACAGGGTTTTAACTATGGCTACACCTTC. This encodes CSVTGQGFNYGYTF.

This clone was seen a single time. The chain employs TRBV19 and TRBJ2-3; TRBD1 might be the D (5 bases). The V gene lost 10 bases and the J gene lost 2 bases, with 16 bases spanning the gap. The CDR3 totals 14 residues. CDR1 LNHDA and CDR2 SQIVND come from the germline V gene (reference sequence). The CDR3, as DNA: TGTGCCACCAAACAGGAAGGAAACACAGATACGCAGTATTTT. It yields the protein CATKQEGNTDTQYF. The full variable domain, its missing parts supplied by reference TRBV19 and TRBJ2-3, is DGGITQSPKYLFRKEGQNVTLSCEQNLNHDAMYWYRQDPGQGLRLIYYSQIVNDFQKGDIAEGYSVSREKKESFPLTVTSAQKNPTAFYLCATKQEGNTDTQYFGPGTRLTVL.

This chain links TRBV5-1 with TRBJ2-1; no reliable D call. Germline loops: CDR1 SGHRS, CDR2 YFSETQ. CDR3 length equals 15 residues. Trimming pared 0 bases from V and 4 bases from J, leaving 11 bases between. CDR3 DNA: TGCGCCAGCAGCTTGGAGAGACTGGATTACAATGAGCAGTTCTTC. Its translation is CASSLERLDYNEQFF.

The chain uses TRBV19 and TRBJ1-1; a possible D gene is TRBD1 (5 bases). Trimming cost V 3 bases and J 0 bases, with 14 bases left between them. The germline V gene encodes CDR1 LNHDA and CDR2 SQIVND (reference sequence). CDR3 length: 16 residues. DNA for the CDR3: TGTGCCAGTAGTATCGGTGGGGCCCGATTGAACACTGAAGCTTTCTTT. It translates to CASSIGGARLNTEAFF.

The chain links TRBV12-5 to TRBJ1-2; no clear D. V lost 1 base and J 3 bases, leaving 6 bases between the germline ends. The CDR3 runs 13 residues. Germline CDR1 LGHNT, CDR2 FRNRAP. This CDR3 reads CASGLAQYYGYTF. In DNA, the CDR3 is TGTGCTAGTGGTTTGGCCCAGTACTATGGCTACACCTTC.

The rearrangement joins TRBV4-2 to TRBJ2-1, with D perhaps matching TRBD2 (6 bases). Per germline, CDR1 LGHNA and CDR2 YNFKEQ. Trimming took off 3 bases at V and 0 bases at J, with 18 bases between the two ends. CDR3 length equals 18 residues. The DNA for the CDR3 is TGTGCCAGCAGCCACCAACCCAAGGCGGGGACCTCCTACAATGAGCAGTTCTTC. Translating gives CASSHQPKAGTSYNEQFF.

The chain combines TRBV9 with TRBJ2-5; 7 bases align to TRBD2. V lost 2 bases and J lost 4; bases outside the gene matches: 8. Germline CDR1 SGDLS, CDR2 YYNGEE. The CDR3 runs 15 residues. The CDR3 nucleotides read TGTGCCAGCAGCGTTATCGGGGGAGGGCGAGAGACCCAGTACTTC. Protein product: CASSVIGGGRETQYF. The full variable domain, rest sourced from reference TRBV9 and TRBJ2-5, is DSGVTQTPKHLITATGQRVTLRCSPRSGDLSVYWYQQSLDQGLQFLIQYYNGEERAKGNILERFSAQQFPDLHSELNLSSLELGDSALYFCASSVIGGGRETQYFGPGTRLLVL.

This chain uses TRBV3-1 (or the pseudogene TRBV3-2) with TRBJ1-2, with 7 nucleotides matching TRBD1. From germline, CDR1 is LGHDT and CDR2 YNNKEL (reference sequence). The CDR3 loop spans 14 amino acids. The V and J ends lost 4 bases and 8 bases, in that order; junction bases with no gene match: 10. The CDR3 sequence is CASSPRDSSGGYTF. The CDR3 nucleotides read TGTGCCAGCAGCCCGCGGGACAGCAGCGGGGGCTACACCTTC.

The table lists this clone with a count of one. The genes are TRBV6-5 and TRBJ1-5; 9 positions match TRBD1. There are 16 residues in the CDR3. V trimming: 0 bases; J trimming: 4 bases; junction bases outside the gene matches: 4. Germline V gives CDR1 MNHEY, CDR2 SVGAGI. DNA of the CDR3: TGTGCCAGCAGTTACTCGGCCGGACAGGGGAATCAGCCCCAGCATTTT. The encoded protein is CASSYSAGQGNQPQHF.

The chain links TRBV6-5 to TRBJ2-5, with TRBD2 identical over 9 bases. The ends lost 2 bases at V and 2 bases at J; junction bases unmatched: 6. Germline V gene data show CDR1 as MNHEY and CDR2 as SVGAGI. CDR3 length: 16 residues. The CDR3 DNA sequence: TGTGCCAGCAGTTACGGTAGCGGGGGTGGTCAAGAGACCCAGTACTTC. This encodes CASSYGSGGGQETQYF.

V is TRBV7-2 and J is TRBJ2-1; maybe TRBD1 (5 bases). The CDR3 extends over 16 amino acids. The ends were cut back, 6 bases at V and 2 bases at J, with 17 bases in the middle. Germline CDR1 reads SGHTA; CDR2 reads FQGNSA. CDR3 coding DNA: TGTGCCAGCAGGGGGCCTGTTTTTCAAGCCTACAATGAGCAGTTCTTC. Its translation is CASRGPVFQAYNEQFF.

V usage is TRBV7-6 and J usage is TRBJ2-1; no definite D call. V was pared by 2 bases and J by 10 bases, with 6 bases between. The CDR3 is 11 amino acids. Germline V gives CDR1 SGHVS, CDR2 FNYEAQ. The CDR3 sequence is CASSLLGEQFF. CDR3 nucleotides: TGTGCCAGCAGCTTACTGGGCGAGCAGTTCTTC.

The J gene is TRBJ2-2, the V gene TRBV19; TRBD1 matches at 7 bases. This CDR3 is built from 15 residues. The ends lost 5 bases at V and 5 bases at J; junction bases unmatched: 8. CDR1 and CDR2 from the germline V gene are LNHDA and SQIVND (reference sequence). In DNA, the CDR3 is TGTGCCAGTAGTGGGCCCGGGACAGTTACCGGGGAGCTGTTTTTT. The encoded protein is CASSGPGTVTGELFF.

The V and J genes are TRBV11-3 and TRBJ2-7, with D perhaps TRBD1 (6 bases). The V gene lost 3 bases and the J gene lost 4 bases, with 10 bases spanning the gap. The CDR3 loop spans 13 amino acids. From germline, CDR1 is SGHNT and CDR2 YENEEA. The CDR3 reads CASSFRGLYEQYF. CDR3 nucleotides: TGTGCCAGCAGCTTCAGGGGATTATACGAGCAGTACTTC. Supplemented by reference TRBV11-3 and TRBJ2-7, the full variable domain reads EAGVVQSPRYKIIEKKQPVAFWCNPISGHNTLYWYLQNLGQGPELLIRYENEEAVDDSQLPKDRFSAERLKGVDSTLKIQPAELGDSAVYLCASSFRGLYEQYFGPGTRLTVT.

The genes are TRBV11-2 and TRBJ2-7, with 10 bases aligning to TRBD1. The CDR3 length is 16 residues. Germline values: CDR1 SGHAT, CDR2 FQNNGV. Trimming cost V 4 bases and J 6 bases; bases outside gene matches: 12. The CDR3, as DNA: TGTGCCAGCAGCTCTCAAACCGGGACAGGGGTCGGCGAGCAGTACTTC. Translating it yields CASSSQTGTGVGEQYF.

CDR3 residues: CSVTYRGTYNEQFF. The CDR3 region has the DNA TGCAGCGTGACGTACAGGGGAACCTACAATGAGCAGTTCTTC. The V and J genes are TRBV29-1 and TRBJ2-1; 7 bases fit TRBD1. Germline-derived CDR1 and CDR2 are SQVTM and ANQGSEA. V dropped 6 bases and J dropped 2; count of bases not matched to a gene: 7. The length of the CDR3 is 14 residues.